Below, 20 T cell receptor beta chains from the same sample are listed, as sequenced in a study of post-analysis software for immune sequencing data. Study-wide results and limits: In patients, TRBV5-6, TRBV5-1 and TRBV20-1 belonged to four or five TRBV segments found more frequently than in controls.

These receptors have no identified antigens. cDNA libraries for TCR beta contained unique molecular identifiers. TCRdb called the PCR reads again in MiXCR, with one record for every CDR3 protein. This sample yields approximately 730,000 distinct CDR3 sequences, of which just over 45% are seen a single time; roughly 4.9% belongs to the top ten. Sequencing input: blood. All receptors derive from a girl aged 10 to 17 with multiple sclerosis.

Only one count was recorded for this clonotype. The chain has TRBV5-1 and TRBJ2-3; 9 bases map to TRBD2. Trimming took 0 bases from V and 5 from J; bases not matched to a gene: 4. The CDR3 has 15 amino acids. Germline values: CDR1 SGHRS, CDR2 YFSETQ. This chain's CDR3 is CASSLDTSGLDTQYF. CDR3 nucleotide sequence: TGCGCCAGCAGCTTGGACACTAGCGGGTTAGATACGCAGTATTTT. Using reference TRBV5-1 and TRBJ2-3 for the parts outside the CDR3, the full variable domain is KAGVTQTPRYLIKTRGQQVTLSCSPISGHRSVSWYQQTPGQGLQFLFEYFSETQRNKGNFPGRFSGRQFSNSRSEMNVSTLELGDSALYLCASSLDTSGLDTQYFGPGTRLTVL.

Turning to this clonotype: A junction boundary mismatches the germline segment, possibly from a read error. This chain joins TRBV5-1 and TRBJ2-3; 9 bases are shared with TRBD2. This CDR3 has 20 amino acids. Germline loops: CDR1 SGHRS, CDR2 YFSETQ. In nucleotides, the CDR3 is TGCGTCAGCAGCCCAGAGAGGGGAGCGGGAGGCCAGTACAGCACAGATACGCAGTATTTT. Translation: CVSSPERGAGGQYSTDTQYF. Full variable domain (outside the CDR3, taken from reference TRBV5-1 and TRBJ2-3): KAGVTQTPRYLIKTRGQQVTLSCSPISGHRSVSWYQQTPGQGLQFLFEYFSETQRNKGNFPGRFSGRQFSNSRSEMNVSTLELGDSALYLCVSSPERGAGGQYSTDTQYFGPGTRLTVL.

This clonotype turned up a few times. The gene calls are TRBV12-3 or TRBV12-4 and TRBJ2-3; D remains ambiguous. The CDR3 has 14 amino acids. V was clipped by 6 bases and J by 6 bases, with 16 bases between them. CDR3 residues: CASSPGPPGDTQYF. The DNA for the CDR3 is TGTGCCAGCAGCCCCGGCCCACCCGGGGATACGCAGTATTTT.

This chain links TRBV12-3 or TRBV12-4 with TRBJ2-7; 12 nucleotides line up with TRBD2. The junction had 7 bases not matched to a gene; V was cut back by 3 bases and J by 1 base. The CDR3 has 17 residues. The CDR3 DNA reads TGTGCCAGCAGTTTGACTAGCGGGAGTTATGAGTCCTACGAGCAGTACTTC. It translates to CASSLTSGSYESYEQYF.

This clonotype was detected only a few times. The rearrangement links TRBV15 to TRBJ2-3; the match to TRBD1 covers 10 bases. The CDR3 covers 18 residues. Per germline, CDR1 LNHNV and CDR2 YYDKDF (reference sequence). V lost 0 bases and J lost 2; bases outside the gene matches: 8. CDR3 in amino acids: CATSRENRDRGPTDTQYF. For the CDR3, the DNA is TGTGCCACCAGCAGAGAAAACCGGGACAGGGGCCCCACAGATACGCAGTATTTT.

V gene TRBV29-1 combines with J gene TRBJ2-7, with 11 bases identical to TRBD1. Germline values: CDR1 SQVTM, CDR2 ANQGSEA. CDR3 length equals 14 residues. V was pared by 0 bases and J by 7 bases, with 5 bases of the junction left unmatched. In DNA, the CDR3 is TGCAGCGTTGAAGACGGACAGGGGGCGGGTGAGCAGTACTTC. It is translated as CSVEDGQGAGEQYF.

This sequence joins TRBV7-9 and TRBJ1-2; D gene unclear. V lost 2 bases and J 8 bases, leaving 15 bases between the germline ends. The CDR3 has 14 amino acids. Germline assignment: CDR1 SEHNR and CDR2 FQNEAQ (reference sequence). CDR3 protein: CASSLRQNGFGYTF. Written as DNA, the CDR3 is TGTGCCAGCAGCTTACGACAAAACGGATTCGGCTACACCTTC. Full variable domain (outside the CDR3, taken from reference TRBV7-9 and TRBJ1-2): DTGVSQNPRHKITKRGQNVTFRCDPISEHNRLYWYRQTLGQGPEFLTYFQNEAQLEKSRLLSDRFSAERPKGSFSTLEIQRTEQGDSAMYLCASSLRQNGFGYTFGSGTRLTVV.

A remark on this clonotype: Germline and junction disagree at one end, which may indicate a read error. This chain joins TRBV12-3 or TRBV12-4 and TRBJ1-2, with 7 bases matching TRBD1. This CDR3 has 15 residues. CDR3 sequence: CASSLGTEGNYGYTF. The DNA of the CDR3 is TGTGCCAGCAGCTTAGGGACAGAGGGAAACTATGGCTACACCTTC.

The chain has TRBV2 and TRBJ1-6, with 10 bases aligning to TRBD1. Germline-derived CDR1 and CDR2 are SNHLY and FYNNEI. This CDR3 region has 15 residues. The ends lost 8 bases at V and 7 bases at J; junction bases unmatched: 8. The CDR3 sequence: CASRPGTGENSPLHF. The CDR3 DNA sequence: TGTGCCAGCCGACCGGGGACAGGGGAAAATTCACCCCTCCACTTT.

This clonotype was detected only a few times. This chain joins TRBV29-1 and TRBJ1-1; TRBD1 matches 7 bases. The length of the CDR3 is 14 residues. The J segment lost 1 base and the V segment lost 4 bases, leaving 6 bases of the junction unmatched. CDR1 is SQVTM, CDR2 ANQGSEA, per germline. Written as DNA, the CDR3 is TGCAGCGTTGGGGCGGGACAGTCGAACACTGAAGCTTTCTTT. This sequence encodes CSVGAGQSNTEAFF.

The V call is TRBV29-1, the J call TRBJ2-1; TRBD2 might be the D (6 bases). V lost 7 bases to trimming and J lost 9 bases, with 19 bases between them. Per germline, CDR1 SQVTM and CDR2 ANQGSEA. The CDR3 runs to 13 residues. As DNA, the CDR3 is TGCAGCGGCCGGGACTTGGGGAGGAGTGAGCAGTTCTTC. Translated: CSGRDLGRSEQFF.

This clonotype turned up a few times. The rearrangement joins TRBV12-3 or TRBV12-4 to TRBJ2-7; D may be TRBD1 (6 bases). V lost 3 bases, J lost 3 bases, and 9 bases lay in between. The CDR3 contains 13 residues. CDR3 sequence: CASSLGAVYEQYF. The CDR3 DNA reads as TGTGCCAGCAGTTTGGGGGCAGTCTACGAGCAGTACTTC.

The chain joins TRBV20-1 to TRBJ2-7, with TRBD2 identical over 7 bases. From germline, CDR1 is DFQATT and CDR2 SNEGSKA (reference sequence). The CDR3 consists of 13 residues. J lost 3 bases, V lost 6 bases, and 8 bases had no gene match. This chain's CDR3 is CSASTGGSYEQYF. CDR3 bases: TGCAGTGCGAGTACGGGCGGGAGCTACGAGCAGTACTTC.

CDR3 coding DNA: TGTGCCAGCAGCCAAGGTCCCGTAGCGGGGGACGCAGATACGCAGTATTTT. This encodes CASSQGPVAGDADTQYF. The gene calls are TRBV4-2 and TRBJ2-3, with 9 nucleotides matching TRBD2. This CDR3 is built from 17 residues. CDR1 and CDR2 (germline): LGHNA, YNFKEQ. The trim removed 1 base at V and 4 bases at J, leaving 9 bases unmatched.

The genes are TRBV12-3 or TRBV12-4 and TRBJ1-1; D is undetermined. The CDR3 consists of 16 residues. With 4 bases removed from V and 4 bases from J, the gap between germline ends came to 19 bases. CDR3 DNA: TGTGCCAGCAGTTATTGGGCGGGGTTGATCGGCACTGAAGCTTTCTTT. Encoded protein: CASSYWAGLIGTEAFF.

The chain recombines TRBV24-1 with TRBJ2-5; a possible D gene is TRBD1 (6 bases). The length of the CDR3 is 16 residues. V lost 5 bases and J 2 bases, leaving 17 bases between the germline ends. Per germline, CDR1 KGHDR and CDR2 SFDVKD. The CDR3 loop is CATSARGRPGQETQYF. The CDR3 region has the DNA TGTGCCACCAGTGCCAGGGGACGACCGGGTCAAGAGACCCAGTACTTC.

The table lists this clonotype with a few counts. This chain links TRBV7-3 with TRBJ2-1; the D is unclear. CDR3 length: 15 residues. V was shortened by 2 bases and J by 8 bases, with 16 bases between the two germline ends. The germline V gene encodes CDR1 SGHTA and CDR2 FQGTGA. The CDR3 DNA follows: TGTGCCAGCAGCTTAGCGTTGGGCCCTACATATGAGCAGTTCTTC. It is translated as CASSLALGPTYEQFF.

The CDR3: CASSRTDNSQETQYF. Written as DNA, the CDR3 is TGCGCCAGCAGCCGTACCGACAACTCGCAAGAGACCCAGTACTTC. The chain recombines TRBV4-3 with TRBJ2-5, with D hard to call. Germline V CDR1 and CDR2: LGHNA, YSLEER. This CDR3 is built from 15 residues. With 4 bases removed from V and 2 bases from J, the gap between germline ends came to 14 bases.

This rearrangement joins TRBV9 to TRBJ1-2; the D is unclear. CDR1 is SGDLS, CDR2 YYNGEE, per germline. The V gene lost 2 bases and the J gene lost 5 bases, with 10 bases spanning the gap. The CDR3 contains 13 residues. CDR3 bases: TGTGCCAGCAGCGTGGGCCAGCGATATGGCTACACCTTC. This encodes CASSVGQRYGYTF. Supplemented by reference TRBV9 and TRBJ1-2, the full variable domain reads DSGVTQTPKHLITATGQRVTLRCSPRSGDLSVYWYQQSLDQGLQFLIQYYNGEERAKGNILERFSAQQFPDLHSELNLSSLELGDSALYFCASSVGQRYGYTFGSGTRLTVV.

The V and J genes are TRBV20-1 and TRBJ2-4, with TRBD1 identical over 8 bases. V was clipped by 3 bases and J by 4 bases; unmatched bases: 2. This CDR3 is 13 amino acids long. Per the germline V gene, CDR1 is DFQATT and CDR2 is SNEGSKA (reference sequence). In DNA, the CDR3 is TGCAGTGCTAGTTGGACAGGGAAAAACATTCAGTACTTC. It encodes CSASWTGKNIQYF.